Sequencing of this TCR beta chain was carried out in a study of T cell responses to AZD1222 COVID-19 vaccine. Study outcomes and limitations: Elevations in Spike-specific TCR breadth and depth followed administration of two AZD1222 doses.

CDR1 SQVTM and CDR2 ANQGSEA come from the germline V gene. The CDR3 has 12 residues. V was cut by 3 bases and J by 0 bases, with 4 bases left in between. Of note for this clone: Its antigen is not known.

Repertoires were generated with immunoSEQ multiplex PCR, while TCRdb's copy carries only in-frame clones and drops some. The data show roughly 70,000 clones, roughly 89% seen once. Sequencing used peripheral blood, obtained 28 days after the second AZD1222 dose. V and J are TRBV29-1 and TRBJ2-3; no definite D call. The TCR originated in an adult who received the AZD1222 COVID-19 vaccine. CDR3 DNA sequence: TGCAGCGTTGATTTGAGCACAGATACGCAGTATTTT. It codes for CSVDLSTDTQYF.